What follows are 18 T cell receptor delta chains derived from one specimen sequenced in a study of Vδ1+ human thymocytes. Study results and caveats: Thymic TRG and TRD repertoires appeared highly polyclonal.

Sequences come from RNA converted to cDNA by reverse transcription. The CDR3 regions were amplified by multiplex PCR from V-gene primers to a constant-region primer. TCRdb redid the clone calls on the multiplex PCR reads with CATT. The sample has tens of thousands of delta-chain clones, around a sixth seen once; the top ten hold approximately 0.54%. No antigen has been identified for these receptors. The sequenced material came from Vdelta1+ gamma-delta thymocytes from the thymus. Sample subset: FACS-sorted CD3+ TCRalphabeta- TCRVdelta1+ TCRVdelta2- thymocytes. The origin of the receptors is a boy younger than two who had congenital heart surgery.

This clone was recorded a few times. The gene calls are TRDV1 and TRDJ1, with 12 positions matching TRDD3. Germline V lookup: CDR1 TSWWSYY, CDR2 QGS. V was clipped by 5 bases and J by 1 base; unmatched bases: 20. The CDR3 contains 21 residues. CDR3 amino acids: CALGRAFRHSTGGYLTDKLIF. The CDR3, as DNA: TGTGCTCTTGGGAGGGCCTTCCGCCACAGTACTGGGGGATACCTCACCGATAAACTCATCTTT.

J is TRDJ1 and V is TRDV1; D call uncertain. CDR1 is TSWWSYY, CDR2 QGS, per germline. The length of the CDR3 is 18 residues. V lost 0 bases and J lost 3, with 20 bases in between. CDR3 nucleotides: TGTGCTCTTGGGGAACTCGGTCTTTCAGCTCTCCCGTCCGATAAACTCATCTTT. It yields the protein CALGELGLSALPSDKLIF.

The table lists this clone with a few counts. The chain recombines TRDV1 with TRDJ1; D is ambiguous. CDR1 is TSWWSYY, CDR2 QGS, per germline. Trimming cost V 4 bases and J 2 bases, with 23 bases left between them. CDR3 length: 18 residues. CDR3 residues: CALGASLTPAKWTDKLIF. The DNA of the CDR3 is TGTGCTCTTGGGGCCTCCCTTACGCCGGCGAAGTGGACCGATAAACTCATCTTT.

This clone was counted between two and nine times. This chain joins TRDV1 and TRDJ2, with 7 bases lining up with TRDD3. CDR1 is TSWWSYY and CDR2 is QGS in the germline V gene. This CDR3 has 16 residues. With 4 bases clipped from V and 4 bases from J, the junction kept 9 bases outside the gene matches. CDR3 coding DNA: TGTGCTCTTGGGGTCCCTATCTGGGGGTCGACAGCACAACTCTTCTTT. Translated, it gives CALGVPIWGSTAQLFF.

The rearrangement joins TRDV1 to TRDJ1, with TRDD3 matching over 11 bases. CDR1 TSWWSYY and CDR2 QGS come from the germline V gene. The CDR3 covers 19 residues. The V gene end was trimmed by 4 bases and the J gene end by 1 base; junction bases not matched to a gene: 14. The CDR3 region is CALGGRRSGWGIRTDKLIF. Written as DNA, the CDR3 is TGTGCTCTTGGGGGCCGCCGTTCGGGGTGGGGGATACGCACCGATAAACTCATCTTT.

This clone was seen a handful of times. This sequence joins TRDV1 and TRDJ1; 9 nucleotides align to TRDD3. Per the germline V gene, CDR1 is TSWWSYY and CDR2 is QGS. V was clipped by 1 base and J by 0 bases; unmatched bases: 12. CDR3 length: 19 residues. The CDR3 DNA sequence: TGTGCTCTTGGGGAACAGATCATCCTACTGGGGGACAACACCGATAAACTCATCTTT. Translation gives CALGEQIILLGDNTDKLIF.

J is TRDJ1 and V is TRDV1; 9 bases are shared with TRDD3. This CDR3 is built from 18 residues. Looked up from germline, CDR1 is TSWWSYY and CDR2 is QGS. V was pared by 4 bases and J by 3 bases, with 15 bases of the junction left unmatched. DNA for the CDR3: TGTGCTCTTGGGGGTGGTCGAACTGGGGGAACTTCCTCCGATAAACTCATCTTT. As protein: CALGGGRTGGTSSDKLIF.

The chain combines TRDV1 with TRDJ1; the match to TRDD3 covers 9 bases. Germline V CDR1 and CDR2: TSWWSYY, QGS. The ends lost 1 base at V and 0 bases at J; junction bases unmatched: 24. This CDR3 has 23 amino acids. In DNA, the CDR3 is TGTGCTCTTGGGGAACGGAACGTTACGCCTACGTTGGGGGATAGGGAATACACCGATAAACTCATCTTT. This encodes CALGERNVTPTLGDREYTDKLIF.

This clone turned up a few times. This chain uses TRDV1 with TRDJ1, with 9 bases matching TRDD2. From germline, CDR1 is TSWWSYY and CDR2 QGS. With 4 bases clipped from V and 0 bases from J, the junction kept 30 bases outside the gene matches. This CDR3 region has 24 residues. The CDR3 region is CALGGSFLQSLYWGPDSYTDKLIF. The CDR3 coding sequence is TGTGCTCTTGGGGGCTCCTTCCTACAGTCCTTATACTGGGGACCCGACTCTTACACCGATAAACTCATCTTT.

The chain combines TRDV1 with TRDJ1; D not resolved. Germline V lookup: CDR1 TSWWSYY, CDR2 QGS. The V gene lost 4 bases and the J gene lost 1 base, with 13 bases spanning the gap. This CDR3 region has 15 residues. The CDR3 nucleotides read TGTGCTCTTGGGGGAAGGGTCCTGAGCACCGATAAACTCATCTTT. It translates to CALGGRVLSTDKLIF.

This rearrangement joins TRDV1 to TRDJ1; 12 nucleotides line up with TRDD3. The junction had 27 bases not matched to a gene; V was cut back by 1 base and J by 3 bases. The length of the CDR3 is 24 residues. Germline V gene sequence: CDR1 TSWWSYY, CDR2 QGS. In DNA, the CDR3 is TGTGCTCTTGGGGAACCAATTTCCCAGAGCTTCGGATTTCCTACTGGGGGATACCCCGATAAACTCATCTTT. It specifies CALGEPISQSFGFPTGGYPDKLIF.

The table lists this clone with a few counts. This sequence joins TRDV1 and TRDJ1; D remains unclear. V gave up 0 bases and J gave up 11 bases, with 13 bases separating them. Germline V lookup: CDR1 TSWWSYY, CDR2 QGS. The CDR3 consists of 13 residues. The CDR3 region has the DNA TGTGCTCTTGGGGAACTCACCCGCGAGAGGCTCATCTTT. Its protein product is CALGELTRERLIF.

Points on this clone: Other DNA sequences of this sample code for an identical CDR3. The J gene is TRDJ1, the V gene TRDV1; D ambiguous. V was cut by 1 base and J by 3 bases, with 12 bases left in between. Germline loops: CDR1 TSWWSYY, CDR2 QGS. CDR3 length equals 15 residues. CDR3 bases: TGTGCTCTTGGGGAACCCACCCGGGGCGCCGATAAACTCATCTTT. Its translation: CALGEPTRGADKLIF.

The V gene is TRDV1, the J gene TRDJ1; no clear D. V lost 3 bases, J lost 3 bases, and 20 bases lay in between. The CDR3 has 17 amino acids. Germline-derived CDR1 and CDR2 are TSWWSYY and QGS. Here the CDR3 reads CALGDLAPHGAPDKLIF. The CDR3 DNA reads TGTGCTCTTGGGGACTTGGCACCCCACGGGGCCCCCGATAAACTCATCTTT.

This clone was counted only a few times. The chain has TRDV1 and TRDJ1, with 10 bases matching TRDD3. This CDR3 has 21 residues. From germline, CDR1 is TSWWSYY and CDR2 QGS. The ends lost 0 bases at V and 0 bases at J; junction bases unmatched: 16. CDR3 loop: CALGELGQPVSTGGYTDKLIF. DNA for the CDR3: TGTGCTCTTGGGGAACTAGGCCAACCAGTGTCGACTGGGGGATACACCGATAAACTCATCTTT.

The rearrangement joins TRDV1 to TRDJ1; 13 bases agree with TRDD3. The ends lost 4 bases at V and 0 bases at J; junction bases unmatched: 23. CDR1 and CDR2 from the germline V gene are TSWWSYY and QGS. The CDR3 consists of 23 residues. The CDR3 loop is CALGAPVPWKNWGIRTDTDKLIF. In DNA form, the CDR3 reads TGTGCTCTTGGGGCCCCCGTTCCCTGGAAGAACTGGGGGATACGGACGGACACCGATAAACTCATCTTT.

This clone was seen more than once but under ten times. The chain uses TRDV1 and TRDJ1; D is unclear. The germline CDR1 and CDR2 sequences are TSWWSYY and QGS. Trimming removed 3 bases from V and 3 bases from J, with 5 bases in between. The CDR3 contains 12 residues. This CDR3 is CALGDAPDKLIF. The CDR3, as DNA: TGTGCTCTTGGGGATGCACCCGATAAACTCATCTTT.

The rearrangement links TRDV1 to TRDJ1; TRDD3 matches 10 bases. Trimming at V came to 1 base and at J to 0 bases, leaving 11 bases not matched to a gene. CDR1 TSWWSYY and CDR2 QGS come from the germline V gene. CDR3 length: 19 residues. The CDR3 DNA reads TGTGCTCTTGGGGAACCTTACTGGGGGGATACGCGGAACACCGATAAACTCATCTTT. It yields the protein CALGEPYWGDTRNTDKLIF.